This TCR beta chain was captured by sequencing in a study of blood T cell repertoires in COVID-19. In the study overall: Sample material is recorded as cDNA or gDNA derived from T cells, B-cell-depleted T cells, or PBMCs.

The CDR3 is 12 amino acids. Trimming removed 7 bases from V and 4 bases from J, with 10 bases in between. Germline V gene lookup returns CDR1 MNHNS and CDR2 SASEGT. Source study methods: Researchers report that nucleated cell counts were estimated from reference gene primer amplification. Measured with immunoSEQ multiplex PCR; TCRdb has only the in-frame clones, and not every one. V, J and clone size derive from that table, while D and trimming were established from the DNA sequence. The data contain around 120,000 clones, more than 75% of them singletons. Sequenced: peripheral blood. The V and J genes are TRBV6-1 and TRBJ1-1, with a tentative D call TRBD1 (6 bases). This clonotype was obtained from a woman in her seventies with acute or convalescent COVID-19. The CDR3 sequence: CASNQGITEAFF. CDR3 nucleotides: TGTGCCAGCAATCAGGGGATCACTGAAGCTTTCTTT.